The 12 T cell receptor beta chains presented below share a single source sample, sequenced in a study of control samples from healthy donors and cancer patients. The method was immunoSEQ multiplex PCR; TCRdb's version includes in-frame clones alone and lacks a portion of them. The data contain tens of thousands of clones, 85% to 90% of them singletons. Sequencing was done on a sample of blood. The receptor set was obtained from a woman aged 55-75 years in good health.

This chain uses TRBV5-5 with TRBJ2-1, with D maybe TRBD2 (5 bases). Germline V gives CDR1 SGHKS, CDR2 YYEKEE (reference sequence). The CDR3 covers 13 residues. Trimming cost V 4 bases and J 5 bases, with 10 bases left between them. The CDR3 reads CASSRGSDNEQFF. The CDR3, as DNA: TGTGCCAGCAGCCGGGGATCCGACAATGAGCAGTTCTTC. The entire variable domain, with the rest obtained from reference TRBV5-5 and TRBJ2-1, is as follows: DAGVTQSPTHLIKTRGQQVTLRCSPISGHKSVSWYQQVLGQGPQFIFQYYEKEERGRGNFPDRFSARQFPNYSSELNVNALLLGDSALYLCASSRGSDNEQFFGPGTRLTVL.

This chain joins TRBV6-1 and TRBJ2-5; TRBD2 aligns across 7 bases. The germline V gene encodes CDR1 MNHNS and CDR2 SASEGT. V gave up 4 bases and J gave up 5 bases; unmatched junction bases: 16. CDR3 length: 17 residues. The CDR3 coding sequence is TGTGCCAGCAGTGGCGGGGGTTGGGGGGTTCTAGTGGAGACCCAGTACTTC. It specifies CASSGGGWGVLVETQYF.

V gene TRBV5-1 combines with J gene TRBJ2-1, with 11 bases identical to TRBD2. Trimming removed 3 bases from V and 4 bases from J; junction bases left unmatched: 6. Germline assignment: CDR1 SGHRS and CDR2 YFSETQ. The CDR3 has 16 residues. This CDR3 is CASSSTSGRIYNEQFF. CDR3 nucleotide sequence: TGCGCCAGCAGCTCTACTAGCGGGAGAATATACAATGAGCAGTTCTTC.

This chain joins TRBV6-5 and TRBJ2-3, with D unclear. CDR3 length: 14 residues. From germline, CDR1 is MNHEY and CDR2 SVGAGI. The V and J ends lost 5 bases and 4 bases respectively, with 13 bases between them. The CDR3 nucleotides read TGTGCCAGCAGTCTAGGACCTGAACCAGATACGCAGTATTTT. It specifies CASSLGPEPDTQYF.

The rearrangement links TRBV19 to TRBJ1-2; no firm D call. The germline V gene encodes CDR1 LNHDA and CDR2 SQIVND (reference sequence). CDR3 length equals 14 residues. With 5 bases removed from V and 0 bases from J, the gap between germline ends came to 10 bases. The DNA for the CDR3 is TGTGCCAGTAGTGCGGTCTCCGCTAACTATGGCTACACCTTC. This translates into CASSAVSANYGYTF.

The CDR3 DNA follows: TGTGCCAGCAGTTCACCCCCTGGACAGCCCGGGGGGGCCAACGTCCTGACTTTC. Translating it yields CASSSPPGQPGGANVLTF. The chain uses TRBV28 and TRBJ2-6; D perhaps matches TRBD1 (6 bases). Germline assignment: CDR1 MDHEN and CDR2 SYDVKM. Trimming stripped 4 bases from V and 4 bases from J, with 20 bases between. This CDR3 has 18 residues. Complete variable domain (other parts from reference TRBV28 and TRBJ2-6): DVKVTQSSRYLVKRTGEKVFLECVQDMDHENMFWYRQDPGLGLRLIYFSYDVKMKEKGDIPEGYSVSREKKERFSLILESASTNQTSMYLCASSSPPGQPGGANVLTFGAGSRLTVL.

Here the CDR3 reads CASSEDSHTGELFF. CDR3 nucleotide sequence: TGTGCCAGCAGCGAAGACAGTCACACCGGGGAGCTGTTTTTT. V is TRBV11-3 and J is TRBJ2-2, with a possible D match to TRBD1 (5 bases). Trimming took 5 bases from V and 3 from J, leaving 10 bases between them. Germline CDR1 reads SGHNT; CDR2 reads YENEEA. The CDR3 consists of 14 residues.

The gene calls are TRBV6-5 and TRBJ1-1, with 7 bases identical to TRBD1. The length of the CDR3 is 12 residues. V dropped 7 bases and J dropped 8; count of bases not matched to a gene: 7. CDR1 is MNHEY, CDR2 SVGAGI, per germline. CDR3 amino acids: CASIKGAREAFF. The CDR3 DNA reads as TGTGCCAGCATCAAGGGGGCGCGGGAAGCTTTCTTT.

The V gene is TRBV9, the J gene TRBJ2-1, with 7 bases that match TRBD1. Per germline, CDR1 SGDLS and CDR2 YYNGEE. The ends lost 2 bases at V and 2 bases at J; junction bases unmatched: 7. The CDR3 length is 16 residues. This CDR3 is CASSVGSRGTYNEQFF. In nucleotides, the CDR3 is TGTGCCAGCAGCGTTGGCTCCAGGGGGACCTACAATGAGCAGTTCTTC.

The chain couples TRBV5-1 to TRBJ1-2; 7 bases are shared with TRBD1. The CDR3 has 15 residues. With 1 base clipped from V and 0 bases from J, the junction kept 3 bases outside the gene matches. Germline V gives CDR1 SGHRS, CDR2 YFSETQ. The CDR3 reads CASSLRDSPNYGYTF. The DNA of the CDR3 is TGCGCCAGCAGCTTGCGGGACAGTCCTAACTATGGCTACACCTTC. The full variable domain, in which reference TRBV5-1 and TRBJ1-2 provide the parts outside the CDR3, is KAGVTQTPRYLIKTRGQQVTLSCSPISGHRSVSWYQQTPGQGLQFLFEYFSETQRNKGNFPGRFSGRQFSNSRSEMNVSTLELGDSALYLCASSLRDSPNYGYTFGSGTRLTVV.

The chain joins TRBV5-1 to TRBJ1-1; 8 positions agree with TRBD1. This CDR3 has 14 residues. The germline CDR1 and CDR2 sequences are SGHRS and YFSETQ. The junction had 1 base not matched to a gene; V was cut back by 2 bases and J by 1 base. CDR3: CASSFGTGNTEAFF. In DNA, the CDR3 is TGCGCCAGCAGCTTTGGGACAGGGAACACTGAAGCTTTCTTT.

The rearrangement links TRBV27 to TRBJ2-3, with 10 nucleotides matching TRBD2. The CDR3 extends over 17 amino acids. With 3 bases clipped from V and 5 bases from J, the junction kept 11 bases outside the gene matches. Germline CDR1 is MNHEY and CDR2 is SMNVEV (reference sequence). CDR3 sequence reads: CASSFSQRGGRVDTQYF. CDR3 bases: TGTGCCAGCAGTTTTTCCCAGCGGGGGGGCCGGGTAGATACGCAGTATTTT.